These T cell receptor delta chains were read from a single sample in a study of gamma-delta T cells after stem cell transplantation. TCRdb called clones anew from the RT-PCR reads with CATT. The sample yields more than 2,000 delta-chain clones, 45% seen once. The material sequenced was gamma-delta T cells. The receptors were sampled from a human donor. It is not recorded whose cells these are; they may come from a transplant donor. Both conserved end residues are part of each CDR3. A D gene is named only where the DNA matches it firmly. Clone size appears in some rows only: once, few, many, or a class for an expanded clone.

V gene	D gene	clone size	J gene	CDR3 protein	CDR3 DNA
TRDV2	.	large	TRDJ3	CACDLTSLSWDTRQMFF	TGTGCCTGTGACCTCACCTCCCTCTCCTGGGACACCCGACAGATGTTTTTC
TRDV2	TRDD3	.	TRDJ1	CACEQLGDTLTDKLIF	TGTGCCTGTGAACAACTGGGGGATACGCTCACCGATAAACTCATCTTT
TRDV2	.	large	TRDJ1	CACDTVGVPSDTDKLIF	TGTGCCTGTGACACGGTTGGGGTCCCCTCCGACACCGATAAACTCATCTTT
TRDV2	TRDD3	.	TRDJ1	CACDTVPTGGYGITDKLIF	TGTGCCTGTGACACCGTTCCGACTGGGGGATACGGGATCACCGATAAACTCATCTTT
TRDV2	TRDD3	medium-sized	TRDJ1	CACDTLLGDTDKLIF	TGTGCCTGTGACACGTTGCTGGGGGACACCGATAAACTCATCTTT
TRDV2	TRDD3	.	TRDJ1	CACDPAGTGVYTYTDNLIF	TGTGCCTGTGACCCCGCCGGGACTGGGGTATACACTTACACCGATAACCTCATCTTT
TRDV2	.	.	TRDJ1	CACDTLGATDDNLIF	TGTGCCTGTGACACATTGGGGGCTACGGACGATAACCTCATCTTT
TRDV2	TRDD3	.	TRDJ1	CACDSLLGDGHYTDKLIF	TGTGCCTGTGACTCTTTACTGGGGGATGGGCATTACACCGATAAACTCATCTTT
TRDV2	TRDD3	few	TRDJ3	CACDTLGDTRSSWDTRRMFF	TGTGCCTGTGACACCTTGGGGGATACAAGGTCCTCCTGGGACACCCGACGGATGTTTTTC
TRDV2	.	large	TRDJ1	CACDTLGTSGDKLIF	TGTGCCTGTGACACGTTGGGAACCTCGGGCGATAAACTCATCTTT
TRDV2	.	.	TRDJ2	CASDSVGATLTAQLFF	TGTGCCTCTGACTCCGTGGGGGCTACCTTGACAGCACAACTCTTCTTT
TRDV2	.	large	TRDJ1	CACDTIRPRTDKLIF	TGTGCCTGTGACACCATTCGCCCTCGGACCGATAAACTCATCTTT
TRDV2	TRDD3	few	TRDJ1	CACDTVRGIRGTDQTHTDKLIF	TGTGCCTGTGACACCGTAAGGGGGATACGCGGGACCGACCAAACACACACCGATAAACTCATCTTT
TRDV2	TRDD3	.	TRDJ3	CACDTATGDTSWDTRQMFF	TGTGCCTGTGACACCGCAACTGGGGATACTTCCTGGGACACCCGACAGATGTTTTTC
TRDV2	TRDD3	.	TRDJ1	CACDTLRGTGGFYADKLIF	TGTGCCTGCGACACTTTGAGAGGTACTGGGGGATTTTACGCCGATAAACTCATCTTT
TRDV2	TRDD3	.	TRDJ1	CACDTVVPVPGGYQGDKLIF	TGTGCCTGTGACACCGTCGTACCGGTACCAGGGGGATATCAGGGCGATAAACTCATCTTT
TRDV2	TRDD3	.	TRDJ1	CACDPLILGDKTDTDKLIF	TGTGCCTGTGACCCCTTAATACTGGGGGATAAAACTGACACCGATAAACTCATCTTT
TRDV2	TRDD3	medium-sized	TRDJ1	CACDPLGAGGEMYTDKLIF	TGTGCCTGTGACCCCTTAGGCGCTGGGGGAGAGATGTACACCGATAAACTCATCTTT
TRDV2	TRDD3	.	TRDJ1	CACDRLGDLEYTDKLIF	TGTGCCTGTGACAGACTGGGGGACCTGGAGTACACCGATAAACTCATCTTT
TRDV2	TRDD3	few	TRDJ1	CACDTIDTGGHNTDKLIF	TGTGCCTGTGACACCATCGATACTGGGGGACATAACACCGATAAACTCATCTTT
TRDV2	TRDD3	medium-sized	TRDJ1	CACDTVLGDNTKDTDKLIF	TGTGCCTGTGACACCGTCCTGGGGGATAACACGAAAGACACCGATAAACTCATCTTT
TRDV2	TRDD3	few	TRDJ3	CACDTLLGDFSSWDTRQMFF	TGTGCCTGTGACACCTTACTGGGGGACTTTAGCTCCTGGGACACCCGACAGATGTTTTTC
TRDV2	.	large	TRDJ1	CACDTIIKSTDKLIF	TGTGCCTGTGACACAATAATAAAATCTACCGATAAACTCATCTTT
TRDV2	.	.	TRDJ1	CACETVPSGTQYTDKLIF	TGTGCCTGTGAAACGGTCCCGTCCGGGACCCAATACACCGATAAACTCATCTTT
TRDV2	.	.	TRDJ1	CACDGLPTGGKYTDKLIF	TGTGCCTGTGACGGCCTTCCTACTGGGGGAAAGTACACCGATAAACTCATCTTT
TRDV2	TRDD3	few	TRDJ1	CACDTVTKGDTVTDKLIF	TGTGCCTGTGACACCGTGACGAAGGGGGATACTGTAACCGATAAACTCATCTTT
TRDV2	TRDD3	.	TRDJ1	CACDDLRAWGMEGNKLIF	TGTGCCTGTGACGACCTTAGAGCCTGGGGGATGGAGGGAAATAAACTCATCTTT
TRDV2	.	.	TRDJ1	CACDTVMTGFNDKLIF	TGTGCCTGTGACACCGTAATGACGGGGTTCAACGATAAACTCATCTTT
TRDV2	.	.	TRDJ1	CACDPLGVEHKLIF	TGTGCCTGTGACCCCCTTGGAGTCGAGCATAAACTCATCTTT